This is a list of T cell receptor beta chains from one sample in a study of T cell repertoires in cytomegalovirus infection. Via MiXCR, TCRdb re-called the reads, giving one row per CDR3 protein. The sample holds about 570,000 distinct CDR3 sequences, around 40% seen once. These TCRs' antigens remain unknown. The source was cultured PBMCs, collected from culture after CMV antigen stimulation. Source of these receptors: a human donor in good health (CMV status not recorded). Some clones in this sample may be carry-over from other donors' samples. The CDR3 runs from the conserved cysteine through the conserved F or W. Each record gives: V gene, clone size, J gene, D gene, CDR3 protein, CDR3 DNA. A D gene is named only where the DNA matches it firmly. The listing skips clone size in some rows; elsewhere it reads once, few, many or a size class.

>TRBV5-6|NA|TRBJ2-7|TRBD2
CASSPRGRGGNEQYF
TGTGCCAGCAGCCCCCGCGGTAGGGGAGGGAACGAGCAGTACTTC
>TRBV30|NA|TRBJ1-2|TRBD1
CAWSGPGTGPPNYGYTF
TGTGCCTGGAGTGGCCCAGGGACAGGACCCCCTAACTATGGCTACACCTTC
>TRBV7-8|few|TRBJ1-3|NA
CASSLGIQGSGNTIYF
TGTGCCAGCAGCTTAGGAATCCAGGGCTCTGGAAACACCATATATTTT
>TRBV7-2|many|TRBJ2-7|NA
CASSLELATYEQYF
TGTGCCAGCAGCTTAGAACTGGCAACCTACGAGCAGTACTTC
>TRBV7-2|many|TRBJ2-5|TRBD2
CASSRSLPTSAGETQYF
TGTGCCAGCAGCCGATCCCTCCCGACTAGCGCGGGGGAGACCCAGTACTTC
>TRBV7-2|NA|TRBJ2-5|NA
CASNPPPRTAWLDQETQYF
TGTGCCAGCAATCCCCCGCCTCGCACAGCCTGGCTAGACCAAGAGACCCAGTACTTC
>TRBV7-2|many|TRBJ2-7|TRBD2
CASSFEGLAGGVGDEQYF
TGTGCCAGCAGCTTCGAGGGACTAGCGGGAGGGGTAGGCGACGAGCAGTACTTC
>TRBV19|NA|TRBJ1-5|TRBD1
CASSITWDREDQPQHF
TGTGCCAGTAGTATAACCTGGGACAGGGAGGATCAGCCCCAGCATTTT
>TRBV7-8|few|TRBJ2-1|TRBD2
CASVAGLYNEQFF
TGTGCCAGCGTAGCGGGACTCTACAATGAGCAGTTCTTC
>TRBV6-2/TRBV6-3|NA|TRBJ2-1|TRBD2
CASSRAGGGNEQFF
TGTGCCAGCAGTCGGGCGGGGGGGGGCAATGAGCAGTTCTTC
>TRBV4-1|NA|TRBJ2-1|TRBD2
CASSQDPLAGGDNEQFF
TGCGCCAGCAGCCAAGATCCCCTAGCGGGAGGTGACAATGAGCAGTTCTTC
>TRBV6-6|NA|TRBJ2-2|NA
CASKPQRGTGELFF
TGTGCCAGCAAACCCCAGAGGGGCACCGGGGAGCTGTTTTTT
>TRBV12-3/TRBV12-4|few|TRBJ1-5|NA
CASSLRAGRGGQPQHF
TGTGCCAGCAGTTTGAGGGCAGGGAGGGGAGGGCAGCCCCAGCATTTT
>TRBV7-6|NA|TRBJ2-7|NA
CASSLATYRSGWYEQYF
TGTGCCAGCAGCTTAGCCACTTATCGGAGCGGGTGGTACGAGCAGTACTTC
>TRBV10-3|NA|TRBJ2-1|TRBD2
CAISSSGGYNEQFF
TGTGCCATCAGTTCTAGCGGGGGTTACAATGAGCAGTTCTTC
>TRBV5-1|few|TRBJ2-5|TRBD1
CASSLSTGEETQYF
TGCGCCAGCAGCTTGTCGACAGGGGAAGAGACCCAGTACTTC
>TRBV7-2|NA|TRBJ2-3|NA
CAAALRPTDTQYF
TGTGCCGCGGCCCTCCGCCCCACAGATACGCAGTATTTT
>TRBV7-2|NA|TRBJ2-5|NA
CASSLAYKRTQYF
TGTGCCAGCAGCTTAGCGTACAAGAGGACCCAGTACTTC
>TRBV20-1|once|TRBJ2-2|TRBD1
CSARTGSNTGELFF
TGCAGTGCCCGGACAGGCTCGAACACCGGGGAGCTGTTTTTT
>TRBV7-2|few|TRBJ2-5|NA
CASSPRPTRGETQYF
TGTGCCAGCAGCCCACGCCCAACTAGGGGCGAGACCCAGTACTTC
>TRBV3-1|NA|TRBJ2-1|TRBD2
CASSLTGTSVPNEQFF
TGTGCCAGCAGTCTCACCGGGACTAGCGTACCCAATGAGCAGTTCTTC
>TRBV7-6|few|TRBJ2-7|NA
CASSLKDGTYEQYF
TGTGCCAGCAGCTTAAAGGACGGAACCTACGAGCAGTACTTC
>TRBV18|NA|TRBJ2-4|NA
CASSPFRGVLAKNIQYF
TGTGCCAGCTCACCTTTCCGGGGCGTACTAGCCAAAAACATTCAGTACTTC
>TRBV7-2|NA|TRBJ1-2|NA
CASSLERRDYGYTF
TGTGCCAGCAGCTTAGAAAGGCGGGATTATGGCTACACCTTC
>TRBV28|few|TRBJ2-1|TRBD2
CASSTRTSGFEQFF
TGTGCCAGCAGTACCCGGACTAGCGGGTTTGAGCAGTTCTTC
>TRBV11-2|NA|TRBJ2-5|TRBD2
CASSLDGGAVGETQYF
TGTGCCAGCAGCTTAGACGGGGGGGCGGTTGGAGAGACCCAGTACTTC
>TRBV6-6|once|TRBJ2-1|NA
CASTNGGNEQFF
TGTGCCAGCACCAACGGGGGCAATGAGCAGTTCTTC
>TRBV28|NA|TRBJ2-3|TRBD1
CASSLLGTGNSDTQYF
TGTGCCAGCAGCCTATTGGGGACAGGAAATTCAGATACGCAGTATTTT
>TRBV11-3|NA|TRBJ2-3|NA
CASSFGDHRGTQYF
TGTGCCAGCAGCTTCGGCGACCACCGGGGTACGCAGTATTTT
>TRBV5-6|NA|TRBJ2-1|TRBD2
CASSLSRVQREGNEQFF
TGTGCCAGCAGCCTTTCGCGGGTGCAGCGGGAGGGTAATGAGCAGTTCTTC
>TRBV7-8|many|TRBJ2-7|TRBD2
CASSPGGTRSYEQYF
TGTGCCAGCAGCCCGGGGGGGACCCGATCCTACGAGCAGTACTTC
>TRBV6-2/TRBV6-3|NA|TRBJ2-2|NA
CASSTTFGELFF
TGTGCCAGCAGCACTACCTTTGGGGAGCTGTTTTTT
>TRBV12-3/TRBV12-4|NA|TRBJ1-3|TRBD1
CASNPGQGGNTIYF
TGTGCCAGCAACCCTGGACAGGGTGGAAACACCATATATTTT
>TRBV28|NA|TRBJ1-4|NA
CASSAAPGQTSLNEKLFF
TGTGCCAGCAGTGCGGCTCCGGGACAAACTTCCTTGAATGAAAAACTGTTTTTT
>TRBV7-8|few|TRBJ2-7|NA
CASSLESGHYEQYF
TGTGCCAGCAGCTTAGAGTCTGGCCACTACGAGCAGTACTTC
>TRBV28|NA|TRBJ1-6|NA
CASTRGGRLPFSPLHF
TGTGCCAGCACCCGGGGGGGCCGCCTACCTTTTTCACCCCTCCACTTT
>TRBV12-3/TRBV12-4|NA|TRBJ2-3|NA
CASGTSAADTQYF
TGTGCCAGCGGGACTTCCGCCGCAGATACGCAGTATTTT
>TRBV4-1|NA|TRBJ2-1|NA
CASSQGGVLVQFF
TGCGCCAGCAGCCAAGGTGGGGTTTTGGTGCAGTTCTTC
>TRBV4-1|NA|TRBJ2-1|TRBD2
CASSQDSAGGRYNEQFF
TGCGCCAGCAGCCAAGACTCGGCGGGAGGGAGGTACAATGAGCAGTTCTTC
>TRBV19|once|TRBJ1-1|NA
CASISYSMQGDTEAFF
TGTGCCAGTATTTCATACTCAATGCAGGGTGACACTGAAGCTTTCTTT
>TRBV9|NA|TRBJ2-3|TRBD2
CASSVVAGTSDTQYF
TGTGCCAGCAGCGTGGTAGCGGGAACGTCAGATACGCAGTATTTT
>TRBV10-3|NA|TRBJ1-2|NA
CATDLGGNYGYTF
TGTGCCACAGATTTAGGGGGGAACTATGGCTACACCTTC
>TRBV7-2|many|TRBJ1-3|NA
CASSPQVRSGNTIYF
TGTGCCAGCAGTCCCCAAGTGAGGTCTGGAAACACCATATATTTT
>TRBV12-3/TRBV12-4|NA|TRBJ2-4|TRBD1
CASRDRGSNSDIQYF
TGTGCCAGCAGAGACAGGGGAAGTAATTCGGACATTCAGTACTTC
>TRBV27|NA|TRBJ2-5|NA
CAAGTQETQYF
TGTGCCGCAGGGACCCAAGAGACCCAGTACTTC
>TRBV7-6|few|TRBJ1-3|NA
CASSSYSGNTIYF
TGTGCCAGCAGCTCGTACTCTGGAAACACCATATATTTT
>TRBV12-5|NA|TRBJ1-2|NA
CASTPFEGYGYTF
TGTGCTAGTACCCCCTTTGAGGGCTATGGCTACACCTTC
>TRBV12-3/TRBV12-4|few|TRBJ2-1|NA
CASSWAEHNEQFF
TGTGCCAGCAGTTGGGCAGAGCACAATGAGCAGTTCTTC
>TRBV4-1|NA|TRBJ2-3|NA
CASSQDSGGTQYF
TGCGCCAGCAGCCAAGATTCCGGGGGAACGCAGTATTTT
>TRBV7-2|NA|TRBJ2-5|TRBD2
CASSLTSASGGQETQYF
TGTGCCAGCAGCTTAACTTCCGCTAGCGGGGGCCAAGAGACCCAGTACTTC
>TRBV24-1|NA|TRBJ1-3|NA
CATDIRLLSGNTIYF
TGTGCCACCGATATTAGGCTCCTCTCTGGAAACACCATATATTTT
>TRBV7-6|many|TRBJ2-1|NA
CASSSRHPLSGLTYNEQFF
TGTGCCAGCAGCTCCAGGCATCCCCTTAGCGGACTAACCTACAATGAGCAGTTCTTC
>TRBV12-3/TRBV12-4|NA|TRBJ2-1|NA
CASTQSRANEQFF
TGTGCCAGCACCCAGTCCCGGGCCAATGAGCAGTTCTTC
>TRBV7-9|few|TRBJ2-6|NA
CASRTGAYPSSGANVLTF
TGTGCCAGCAGGACCGGGGCCTACCCTAGCTCTGGGGCCAACGTCCTGACTTTC
>TRBV2|NA|TRBJ1-5|TRBD1
CASSRQGARQPQHF
TGTGCCAGCAGTCGACAGGGGGCACGGCAGCCCCAGCATTTT